This record concerns one T cell receptor beta chain sequence. The entry originates in a study of control samples from healthy donors and cancer patients. CDR3 size: 11 residues. CDR1 and CDR2 from the germline V gene are LGHNT and FRNRAP. Trimming removed 7 bases from V and 4 bases from J, with 5 bases in between. Repertoires were generated with immunoSEQ multiplex PCR, while TCRdb's copy carries only in-frame clones and drops some. The data show about 73,000 clones, with 94% seen just once and 6.2% held by the top ten. This sequence joins TRBV12-5 and TRBJ2-1; D is unclear. The clonotype comes from a woman between 40 and 50 years old in good health. The source material was blood. The DNA of the CDR3 is TGTGCTAGTGCTCAATACAATGAGCAGTTCTTC. It translates to CASAQYNEQFF.